The source of this T cell receptor beta chain is a study of blood T cell repertoires in COVID-19. Original methodology: Amplifying reference gene primers gave estimates of nucleated cell counts. Sequencing used immunoSEQ multiplex PCR; TCRdb keeps in-frame clones, though not all of them. From that table come the V and J calls and clone size; the DNA was used to work out D and trimming. The repertoire includes 120,000 or so clones, 88% of them detected once, and roughly 1.4% sits in the top ten. The sequenced material came from peripheral blood. The sequence was collected from a human donor in a cohort sampled during active COVID-19.

The CDR3 reads CASSPYSTDTQYF. The DNA of the CDR3 is TGTGCCAGCAGCCCCTACAGCACAGATACGCAGTATTTT. V is TRBV3-1 (or the pseudogene TRBV3-2) and J is TRBJ2-3; the D is unclear. Germline V gene data show CDR1 as LGHDT and CDR2 as YNNKEL (reference sequence). The length of the CDR3 is 13 residues. V was clipped by 4 bases and J by 0 bases, with 5 bases between them.